Below, 21 T cell receptor beta chains from the same sample are listed, as sequenced in a study of blood T cell repertoires in COVID-19. Using immunoSEQ multiplex PCR, the repertoire was profiled, and TCRdb retains in-frame clones only, with some absent. The table lists approximately 390,000 clones, roughly 89% of them singletons. Sequencing was performed on PBMCs or T cells enriched from blood (not recorded which). All receptors come from a woman aged 45-65 years who had recovered from COVID-19.

The V call is TRBV15, the J call TRBJ1-5; 8 bases are a match to TRBD1. The germline CDR1 and CDR2 sequences are LNHNV and YYDKDF (reference sequence). With V trimmed by 1 base and J by 3 bases, 5 bases remained unmatched. This CDR3 comprises 16 residues. The CDR3 is CATSRVRDRFNQPQHF. The CDR3 DNA reads as TGTGCCACCAGCAGAGTACGGGACAGGTTCAATCAGCCCCAGCATTTT.

This clone was counted a single time. CDR3 protein: CASSVDGRGDYGYTF. The CDR3 DNA is TGTGCCAGCAGCGTAGATGGCAGGGGGGACTATGGCTACACCTTC. The gene calls are TRBV9 and TRBJ1-2; 7 bases line up with TRBD1. Per germline, CDR1 SGDLS and CDR2 YYNGEE. Unmatched junction bases numbered 5, after V lost 0 bases and J lost 3 bases. CDR3 length: 15 amino acids.

The rearrangement links TRBV29-1 to TRBJ2-2, with 11 bases lining up with TRBD2. Germline trimming cut 7 bases from V and 7 bases from J; bases unmatched to any gene: 11. The CDR3 sequence is 15 residues long. Germline V gene data show CDR1 as SQVTM and CDR2 as ANQGSEA. The CDR3 spells CSADSGGVSDGELFF. In DNA form, the CDR3 reads TGCAGCGCAGATAGCGGGGGGGTTTCGGACGGGGAGCTGTTTTTT.

This chain connects TRBV3-1 (or the pseudogene TRBV3-2) to TRBJ1-6, with a possible D match to TRBD1 (6 bases). Germline values: CDR1 LGHDT, CDR2 YNNKEL (reference sequence). With 0 bases removed from V and 6 bases from J, the gap between germline ends came to 9 bases. The CDR3 is 15 residues long. The CDR3 region is CASSQEHRVNSPLHF. The CDR3 DNA reads TGTGCCAGCAGCCAAGAACACAGGGTTAATTCACCCCTCCACTTT.

This rearrangement joins TRBV7-6 to TRBJ2-1; no clear D gene. Per the germline V gene, CDR1 is SGHVS and CDR2 is FNYEAQ. The CDR3 totals 15 residues. V shed 2 bases and J shed 0 bases, with 8 bases lying between them. CDR3 amino acids: CASSLPESSYNEQFF. The CDR3 bases are TGTGCCAGCAGCTTACCGGAGAGCTCCTACAATGAGCAGTTCTTC.

The rearrangement uses TRBV2 and TRBJ1-5; TRBD1 is a possible D gene (5 bases). Trimming took off 4 bases at V and 2 bases at J, with 15 bases between the two ends. The germline CDR1 and CDR2 sequences are SNHLY and FYNNEI. The CDR3 length is 16 residues. CDR3 coding DNA: TGTGCCAGCAGTGTCCAGGGTGTATTTGGCAATCAGCCCCAGCATTTT. Translating it yields CASSVQGVFGNQPQHF.

For this clone: Other DNA sequences in this sample translate to the same CDR3. The J gene is TRBJ1-1, the V gene TRBV5-1; D possibly corresponds to TRBD1 (6 bases). CDR1 is SGHRS, CDR2 YFSETQ, per germline. The CDR3 contains 14 residues. The V end lost 2 bases, the J end lost 2 bases, and 10 bases lay between the germline ends. The CDR3 loop is CASSFGQRNTEAFF. The CDR3 DNA reads TGCGCCAGCAGCTTCGGACAGAGAAACACTGAAGCTTTCTTT.

The rearrangement joins TRBV10-3 to TRBJ1-2; TRBD1 is a possible D gene (5 bases). The CDR3 is 15 amino acids. The V end was cut by 0 bases, the J end by 4 bases, with 12 bases between. CDR1 and CDR2 (germline): ENHRY, SYGVKD. This CDR3 reads CAISESAGVSYGYTF. CDR3 nucleotides: TGTGCCATCAGTGAGTCGGCGGGGGTTTCCTATGGCTACACCTTC.

In this sample, this clone turned up once. The V and J genes are TRBV28 and TRBJ2-7; 7 bases are a match to TRBD2. Germline V gene data show CDR1 as MDHEN and CDR2 as SYDVKM. CDR3 length: 15 amino acids. Germline trimming cut 11 bases from V and 2 bases from J; bases unmatched to any gene: 15. In nucleotides, the CDR3 is TGTGCCTCCTCAACTCGACTAGCATCCACCTACGAGCAGTACTTC. Its translation is CASSTRLASTYEQYF.

V gene TRBV9 combines with J gene TRBJ2-2; 12 bases are a match to TRBD2. V trimming: 3 bases; J trimming: 0 bases; junction bases outside the gene matches: 0. Germline V gene data show CDR1 as SGDLS and CDR2 as YYNGEE. This CDR3 spans 16 amino acids. In nucleotides, the CDR3 is TGTGCCAGCAGCGCTAGCGGGGGGGCGAACACCGGGGAGCTGTTTTTT. Translated: CASSASGGANTGELFF.

The sample holds a few counts of this clone. CDR3 bases: TGTGCCAGCTCACCACCGGGACAGACCTACGAGCAGTACTTC. It translates to CASSPPGQTYEQYF. The rearrangement uses TRBV18 and TRBJ2-7, with 7 bases lining up with TRBD1. Germline trimming cut 0 bases from V and 2 bases from J; bases unmatched to any gene: 1. Germline loops: CDR1 KGHSH, CDR2 LQKENI. The CDR3 spans 14 residues.

The chain uses TRBV15 and TRBJ2-1; 8 positions match TRBD2. The V gene end was trimmed by 5 bases and the J gene end by 2 bases; junction bases not matched to a gene: 5. This CDR3 is 15 amino acids long. Germline V lookup: CDR1 LNHNV, CDR2 YYDKDF (reference sequence). The CDR3, as DNA: TGTGCCACCAGCTTCGGGGGGGGAGCCTACAATGAGCAGTTCTTC. Protein: CATSFGGGAYNEQFF.

This sequence joins TRBV19 and TRBJ2-7, with D possibly matching TRBD1 (5 bases). Germline values: CDR1 LNHDA, CDR2 SQIVND (reference sequence). The V and J ends lost 2 bases and 2 bases respectively, with 16 bases between them. There are 16 residues in the CDR3. The CDR3 reads CASSIPGRVATYEQYF. The CDR3 DNA sequence: TGTGCCAGTAGTATACCGGGCAGGGTCGCGACCTACGAGCAGTACTTC.

This rearrangement joins TRBV7-9 to TRBJ2-1, with 14 bases that match TRBD2. The trim removed 5 bases at V and 14 bases at J, leaving 17 bases unmatched. The CDR3 consists of 17 residues. Looked up from germline, CDR1 is SEHNR and CDR2 is FQNEAQ (reference sequence). CDR3 sequence (DNA): TGTGCCAGCAGCGCCACGACTAGCGGGGGGGCCGGGATCCTGGAGTTCTTC. Translating it yields CASSATTSGGAGILEFF.

The J gene is TRBJ2-7, the V gene TRBV19; D perhaps matches TRBD1 (5 bases). V shed 5 bases and J shed 4 bases, with 12 bases lying between them. CDR1 and CDR2 (germline): LNHDA, SQIVND (reference sequence). CDR3 size: 13 residues. CDR3: CASSQGFRYEQYF. The DNA of the CDR3 is TGTGCCAGTAGTCAGGGTTTTAGGTACGAGCAGTACTTC.

The chain couples TRBV12-1 to TRBJ1-4; the D call of TRBD1 is as the table states it, not checked on the DNA. TRBV12-1 is a listed pseudogene. This CDR3 has 14 amino acids. Written as DNA, the CDR3 is TGTGCCAGCAGCCTTCGACAGGGGGACGAAAAACTGTTTTTT. Encoded protein: CASSLRQGDEKLFF.

This clone was seen only a few times. This chain connects TRBV7-9 to TRBJ2-7, with D unclear. In germline, CDR1 is SEHNR, CDR2 FQNEAQ (reference sequence). The CDR3 covers 14 residues. Trimming took off 7 bases at V and 1 base at J, with 14 bases between the two ends. The CDR3 region has the DNA TGTGCCAGCACCCAGGCAGGTACTTCCTACGAGCAGTACTTC. Protein product: CASTQAGTSYEQYF.

The gene calls are TRBV29-1 and TRBJ2-1; D ambiguous. The CDR3 covers 13 residues. Germline V gene lookup returns CDR1 SQVTM and CDR2 ANQGSEA. The CDR3 here is CSHTPASRNEQFF. For the CDR3, the DNA is TGCAGTCATACTCCAGCCTCTAGGAATGAGCAGTTCTTC.

The V gene is TRBV5-1, the J gene TRBJ2-1, with TRBD1 matching over 9 bases. Germline-derived CDR1 and CDR2 are SGHRS and YFSETQ. This CDR3 comprises 15 residues. J was trimmed by 8 bases and V by 4 bases; bases with no gene match: 10. CDR3 sequence reads: CASSPGGQGLDEQFF. The CDR3 nucleotides are TGCGCCAGCAGCCCGGGGGGACAGGGATTAGATGAGCAGTTCTTC.

The rearrangement joins TRBV19 to TRBJ1-1; no clear D. The CDR3 contains 10 residues. Germline V CDR1 and CDR2: LNHDA, SQIVND (reference sequence). The V gene lost 4 bases and the J gene lost 11 bases, with 8 bases spanning the gap. CDR3 nucleotides: TGTGCCAGTAGTACCCCCCCGGCTTTCTTT. Translating it yields CASSTPPAFF. The full variable domain, its missing parts supplied by reference TRBV19 and TRBJ1-1, is DGGITQSPKYLFRKEGQNVTLSCEQNLNHDAMYWYRQDPGQGLRLIYYSQIVNDFQKGDIAEGYSVSREKKESFPLTVTSAQKNPTAFYLCASSTPPAFFGQGTRLTVV.

This rearrangement joins TRBV7-2 to TRBJ1-2, with 8 bases aligning to TRBD1. Germline CDR1 reads SGHTA; CDR2 reads FQGNSA. J lost 5 bases, V lost 5 bases, and 10 bases had no gene match. The CDR3 is 15 residues long. The CDR3 loop reads CASSPTGTGGYGYTF. The CDR3 DNA reads as TGTGCCAGCAGCCCGACCGGGACAGGCGGATATGGCTACACCTTC.